This T cell receptor beta chain appears in the sequencing data of a study of blood T cell repertoires in COVID-19. Authors' analysis steps: Amplification with reference gene primers provided the estimates of nucleated cell counts. Method: immunoSEQ multiplex PCR; TCRdb's copy keeps in-frame clones and lacks some. D and trimming were read from the DNA, whereas the V and J calls and clone size are those reported in that table. The top ten hold about 3.5% of the sample, which has 230,000 or so clones, 84% seen once. Trimming removed 1 base from V and 4 bases from J, with 10 bases in between. Germline lookup yields CDR1 LNHDA and CDR2 SQIVND (reference sequence). This CDR3 is built from 14 residues.

The chain is built from TRBV19 and TRBJ1-1, with D maybe TRBD1 (5 bases). The origin of this receptor is a man in his fifties or sixties who had recovered from COVID-19. The sample comprised PBMCs or T cells enriched from blood (not recorded which). The CDR3 reads CASSIGGGVTEAFF. The DNA of the CDR3 is TGTGCCAGTAGTATAGGTGGGGGGGTCACTGAAGCTTTCTTT.